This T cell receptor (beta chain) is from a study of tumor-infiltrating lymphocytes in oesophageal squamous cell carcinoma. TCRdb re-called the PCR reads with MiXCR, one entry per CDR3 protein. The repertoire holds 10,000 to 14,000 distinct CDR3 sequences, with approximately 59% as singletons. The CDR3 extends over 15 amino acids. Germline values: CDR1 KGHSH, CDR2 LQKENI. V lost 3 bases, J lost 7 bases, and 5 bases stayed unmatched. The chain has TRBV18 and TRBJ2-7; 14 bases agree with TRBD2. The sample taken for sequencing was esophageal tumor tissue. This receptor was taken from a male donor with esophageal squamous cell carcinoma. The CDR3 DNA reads TGTGCCAGCTCACCGACTAGCGGGAGGGGCACTGAGCAGTACTTC. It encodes CASSPTSGRGTEQYF. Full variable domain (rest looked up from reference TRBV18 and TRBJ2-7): NAGVMQNPRHLVRRRGQEARLRCSPMKGHSHVYWYRQLPEEGLKFMVYLQKENIIDESGMPKERFSAEFPKEGPSILRIQQVVRGDSAAYFCASSPTSGRGTEQYFGPGTRLTVT.